The TCR beta chain described here comes from a study of PD-1 blockade in classical Hodgkin lymphoma. Study observations and caveats: Newly diagnosed patients reportedly had lower baseline TCR diversity than healthy donors.

Details on this clone: Its specificity is not known.

Produced via immunoSEQ multiplex PCR; TCRdb's table is partial and in-frame only. The table shows more than 40,000 clones, with approximately 79% occurring only once. After autologous stem cell transplantation all patients relapsed, and prior brentuximab vedotin exposure differed between cohorts. The sample was peripheral blood mononuclear cells (PBMCs), taken before the second cycle of nivolumab. The TCR comes from a human donor with classical Hodgkin lymphoma.

The CDR3 DNA is TGTGCCAATCGAAGGCGGGGAGGTAGGGACAATGAGCAGTTCTTC. Translation gives CANRRRGGRDNEQFF. This rearrangement joins TRBV5-8 to TRBJ2-1, with TRBD2 as a possible D gene (6 bases). The germline V gene has CDR1 SGHTS and CDR2 YDEGEE. V lost 9 bases and J lost 5, with 21 bases in between. The CDR3 runs to 15 residues.